This entry describes one T cell receptor (beta chain). Antigen specificity is unknown. The data were taken from a study of post-analysis software for immune sequencing data. Findings and caveats of the study: F measure clustering grouped samples strongly by preparation batch. The study found TRBV5-6, TRBV5-1 and TRBV20-1 among roughly 5 TRBV segments more frequent in patients than controls. Normalized Chao1 diversity was significantly reduced in patients versus controls.

Each TCR beta cDNA library carried unique molecular identifiers. In TCRdb, the PCR reads were re-called with MiXCR into one record per CDR3 protein. The sample lists a few hundred thousand distinct CDR3 sequences, approximately 37% occurring once. CDR1 and CDR2 from the germline V gene are DFQATT and SNEGSKA (reference sequence). Trimming took 2 bases from V and 9 from J; bases not matched to a gene: 13. This CDR3 comprises 15 residues. This chain joins TRBV20-1 and TRBJ2-1; 7 nucleotides agree with TRBD2. The sequencing sample was made of blood. This receptor was taken from a girl aged 2-10 years with multiple sclerosis. CDR3 amino acids: CSARRLRGGRGEQFF. In nucleotides, the CDR3 is TGCAGTGCTAGAAGATTGAGGGGCGGGAGAGGTGAGCAGTTCTTC.